This passage covers 15 T cell receptor beta chains from one sample sequenced in a study of blood T cell repertoires in COVID-19. TCRdb's table, derived via immunoSEQ multiplex PCR, lists solely in-frame clones and lacks some. Among several thousand clones listed, roughly 80% were seen once. Sequencing was done on a sample of peripheral blood. Source of these receptors: a human donor in a cohort sampled during active COVID-19.

The chain couples TRBV7-2 to TRBJ1-4; 11 bases are a match to TRBD1. J was trimmed by 7 bases and V by 5 bases; bases with no gene match: 6. CDR3 size: 15 residues. The germline V gene encodes CDR1 SGHTA and CDR2 FQGNSA. In DNA, the CDR3 is TGTGCCAGCAGCATTAGGACAGGGGGCAGTGAAAAACTGTTTTTT. It translates to CASSIRTGGSEKLFF.

The CDR3 region is CASSLQSAGGHEQYF. CDR3 coding DNA: TGTGCCAGCAGCTTACAATCGGCGGGGGGGCACGAGCAGTACTTC. The chain couples TRBV7-2 to TRBJ2-7, with 9 bases aligning to TRBD2. From germline, CDR1 is SGHTA and CDR2 FQGNSA. The CDR3 covers 15 residues. With 2 bases clipped from V and 5 bases from J, the junction kept 7 bases outside the gene matches.

This clone was picked up a small number of times. The chain uses TRBV4-3 and TRBJ2-4, with D uncertain. Germline assignment: CDR1 LGHNA and CDR2 YSLEER. The CDR3 runs 16 residues. The V end lost 1 base, the J end lost 0 bases, and 10 bases lay between the germline ends. This chain's CDR3 is CASSQGHTLAKNIQYF. CDR3 DNA: TGCGCCAGCAGCCAAGGACACACCCTAGCCAAAAACATTCAGTACTTC.

The chain carries TRBV25-1 and TRBJ2-7; D call uncertain. CDR1 and CDR2 (germline): MGHDK, SYGVNS. CDR3 length: 11 residues. The V end was cut by 2 bases, the J end by 6 bases, with 5 bases between. Written as DNA, the CDR3 is TGTGCCAGCAGTGAACTCGGCGAGCAGTACTTC. Amino acid sequence: CASSELGEQYF.

The chain joins TRBV6-2 or TRBV6-3 to TRBJ2-1; D unresolved. The V gene's germline CDR1 is MNHEY and CDR2 SVGEGT. This CDR3 comprises 15 residues. The germline V and J ends were trimmed by 4 bases and 3 bases, with 13 bases remaining between them. The CDR3 region has the DNA TGTGCCAGCAGTTTGCAGGATGCAGGCTACAATGAGCAGTTCTTC. It specifies CASSLQDAGYNEQFF.

J is TRBJ1-6 and V is TRBV7-2, with 9 bases identical to TRBD1. CDR1 is SGHTA, CDR2 FQGNSA, per germline. CDR3 length equals 16 residues. Unmatched junction bases numbered 9, after V lost 5 bases and J lost 7 bases. The CDR3 spells CASSPVVGQGNSPLHF. CDR3 coding DNA: TGTGCCAGCAGCCCAGTAGTAGGACAGGGGAATTCACCCCTCCACTTT.

This clone came up a few times. This chain links TRBV9 with TRBJ2-7, with D tentatively TRBD2 (5 bases). Germline V gives CDR1 SGDLS, CDR2 YYNGEE. V lost 0 bases to trimming and J lost 1 base, with 11 bases between them. The CDR3 runs 15 residues. The CDR3 region is CASSVGGLVSYEQYF. As DNA, the CDR3 is TGTGCCAGCAGCGTAGGAGGGCTGGTTTCCTACGAGCAGTACTTC.

This rearrangement joins TRBV24-1 to TRBJ2-1; 7 bases are shared with TRBD1. J was trimmed by 1 base and V by 4 bases; bases with no gene match: 3. This CDR3 is 15 amino acids long. Germline loops: CDR1 KGHDR, CDR2 SFDVKD. CDR3 coding DNA: TGTGCCACCAGTGACCAGACAGGGTCCTACAATGAGCAGTTCTTC. It codes for CATSDQTGSYNEQFF.

The chain links TRBV6-2 or TRBV6-3 to TRBJ1-5, with TRBD1 as a possible D gene (6 bases). V gave up 0 bases and J gave up 3 bases, with 15 bases separating them. Germline lookup yields CDR1 MNHEY and CDR2 SVGEGT. The CDR3 totals 17 residues. The CDR3, as DNA: TGTGCCAGCAGTTACTCAGGGGGGGGTCGAAACAATCAGCCCCAGCATTTT. Translated: CASSYSGGGRNNQPQHF.

J is TRBJ2-3 and V is TRBV6-2 or TRBV6-3, with a weak D call TRBD1 (6 bases). The V and J ends lost 3 bases and 4 bases respectively, with 17 bases between them. The CDR3 is made up of 16 amino acids. Germline V gene lookup returns CDR1 MNHEY and CDR2 SVGEGT. Here the CDR3 reads CASSYGAGVIADTQYF. CDR3 DNA sequence: TGTGCCAGCAGTTATGGGGCAGGGGTCATCGCAGATACGCAGTATTTT.

This sequence joins TRBV6-5 and TRBJ1-2; no firm D call. Trimming took 7 bases from V and 1 from J, leaving 7 bases between them. There are 12 residues in the CDR3. Germline values: CDR1 MNHEY, CDR2 SVGAGI. The CDR3 DNA follows: TGTGCCAGCACCTACGGTAACTATGGCTACACCTTC. It yields the protein CASTYGNYGYTF.

This clone qualifies as medium-sized (0.01 to 0.1%). The chain has TRBV3-1 (or the pseudogene TRBV3-2) and TRBJ1-1, with D maybe TRBD1 (5 bases). Germline CDR1 LGHDT, CDR2 YNNKEL (reference sequence). The CDR3 runs to 14 residues. V lost 4 bases and J lost 2, with 11 bases in between. The CDR3 nucleotides are TGTGCCAGCAGCCGGAACACAGGTAACACTGAAGCTTTCTTT. Translating it yields CASSRNTGNTEAFF.

The chain uses TRBV7-2 and TRBJ2-5, with a tentative D call TRBD2 (7 bases). The ends were cut back, 0 bases at V and 5 bases at J, with 16 bases in the middle. The germline V gene has CDR1 SGHTA and CDR2 FQGNSA. The CDR3 is 16 residues long. CDR3 sequence (DNA): TGTGCCAGCAGCTTAGCCCGGGGGGCCCAGCGGGAGACCCAGTACTTC. Translating it yields CASSLARGAQRETQYF.

There are a few counts of this clone. The V gene is TRBV27, the J gene TRBJ2-7, with 7 bases aligning to TRBD1. The CDR3 covers 15 residues. V trimming: 6 bases; J trimming: 0 bases; junction bases outside the gene matches: 8. Per the germline V gene, CDR1 is MNHEY and CDR2 is SMNVEV (reference sequence). The CDR3 region has the DNA TGTGCCAGCAGCCCCCGGGCAGGGGGCTCCTACGAGCAGTACTTC. Encoded protein: CASSPRAGGSYEQYF.

Turning to this clone: The sample has other DNA sequences that encode this CDR3 too. V is TRBV7-9 and J is TRBJ2-3, with a tentative D call TRBD1 (5 bases). V dropped 1 base and J dropped 0 bases, with 5 bases sitting between them. CDR1 is SEHNR, CDR2 FQNEAQ, per germline (reference sequence). This CDR3 is 14 amino acids long. CDR3 region: CASSLEGSTDTQYF. In nucleotides, the CDR3 is TGTGCCAGCAGCTTAGAGGGGAGCACAGATACGCAGTATTTT.